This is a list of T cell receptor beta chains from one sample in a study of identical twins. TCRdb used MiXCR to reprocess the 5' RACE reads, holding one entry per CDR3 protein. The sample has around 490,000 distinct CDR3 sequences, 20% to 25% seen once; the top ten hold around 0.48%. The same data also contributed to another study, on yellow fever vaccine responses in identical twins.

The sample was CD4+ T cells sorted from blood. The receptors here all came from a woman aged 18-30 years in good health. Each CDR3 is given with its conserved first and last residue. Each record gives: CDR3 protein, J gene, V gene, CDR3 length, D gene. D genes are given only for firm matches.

CASSALAGGLDTQYF,TRBJ2-3,TRBV6-2/TRBV6-3,15,TRBD2
CATSRETGGSYNEQFF,TRBJ2-1,TRBV15,16,NA
CASLPPGRHNEQFF,TRBJ2-1,TRBV6-1,14,NA
CASSIRGQPQHF,TRBJ1-5,TRBV19,12,NA
CASSLRQGAGTGELFF,TRBJ2-2,TRBV5-1,16,TRBD1
CATSDYRADTQYF,TRBJ2-3,TRBV24-1,13,NA
CSASRDRHSNQPQHF,TRBJ1-5,TRBV20-1,15,NA
CASSRGTLEKLFF,TRBJ1-4,TRBV4-1,13,NA
CASSDTGRTDTQYF,TRBJ2-3,TRBV10-2,14,NA
CASSVGTGRSTDTQYF,TRBJ2-3,TRBV9,16,TRBD1
CASSFSPLAGSPLHF,TRBJ1-6,TRBV27,15,NA
CASGGGLQTQYF,TRBJ2-5,TRBV6-6,12,NA
CASSTRDRGGYEQYF,TRBJ2-7,TRBV5-1,15,TRBD1
CASRLGLTDTQYF,TRBJ2-3,TRBV7-3,13,NA
CASSLVEYSYNEQFF,TRBJ2-1,TRBV5-1,15,NA
CSARGTGHQPQHF,TRBJ1-5,TRBV20-1,13,TRBD1
CASSGTQGTNTEAFF,TRBJ1-1,TRBV6-2/TRBV6-3,15,NA
CATNRGILDSSNQPQHF,TRBJ1-5,TRBV10-2,17,NA
CASSSGTGENQYF,TRBJ2-5,TRBV9,13,TRBD1
CASTPEGEGETQYF,TRBJ2-5,TRBV10-1,14,NA
CRAQRLVTDTQYF,TRBJ2-3,TRBV29-1,13,NA
CASSLTGYEGVNNTGELFF,TRBJ2-2,TRBV7-3,19,NA
CASSYRAGGAGELFF,TRBJ2-2,TRBV6-5,15,TRBD2
CASSLASVGLANTDTQYF,TRBJ2-3,TRBV5-5,18,TRBD2
CASSLGGRDNEQFF,TRBJ2-1,TRBV5-1,14,NA
CASSFGGSDTQYF,TRBJ2-3,TRBV12-3/TRBV12-4,13,NA
CASSVDSYGELFF,TRBJ2-2,TRBV9,13,NA
CASSSEGTEAFF,TRBJ1-1,TRBV5-1,12,NA
CASSTGLAGVETQYF,TRBJ2-5,TRBV7-9,15,TRBD2
CASSGDDGRLSSYNEQFF,TRBJ2-1,TRBV2,18,NA
CASSLTTSGISDTQYF,TRBJ2-3,TRBV5-1,16,TRBD2
CASSPGTSGRGYNEQFF,TRBJ2-1,TRBV3-1,17,TRBD2
CSARPTGPELGGTQYF,TRBJ2-5,TRBV20-1,16,NA
CASSEEYRNQPQHF,TRBJ1-5,TRBV6-1,14,NA
CASSLRAWENTEAFF,TRBJ1-1,TRBV3-1,15,NA
CASSYRGLSTDTQYF,TRBJ2-3,TRBV5-1,15,TRBD1
CASSLDPRSGGDTDTQYF,TRBJ2-3,TRBV11-2,18,TRBD2
CASGLGRGNSDYNEQFF,TRBJ2-1,TRBV12-5,17,NA
CASYRGASPDTQYF,TRBJ2-3,TRBV27,14,TRBD1
CASSLRQSRTDTQYF,TRBJ2-3,TRBV12-3/TRBV12-4,15,NA
CASSESQETQYF,TRBJ2-5,TRBV25-1,12,NA
CASSLFPKTSGEHNEQFF,TRBJ2-1,TRBV11-1,18,TRBD2
CATGSTDTQYF,TRBJ2-3,TRBV19,11,NA
CATSDFGGGRYNEQFF,TRBJ2-1,TRBV24-1,16,TRBD2
CASSLSNRYGPLLYEQYF,TRBJ2-7,TRBV27,18,NA
CATSRGVNNEQFF,TRBJ2-1,TRBV15,13,NA
CASRPGTGEIQPQHF,TRBJ1-5,TRBV5-1,15,TRBD1
CASSLNGGYGYTF,TRBJ1-2,TRBV7-9,13,NA
CASSFGTSFTDTQYF,TRBJ2-3,TRBV7-9,15,TRBD2
CASSLGAVARGNEAFF,TRBJ1-1,TRBV5-1,16,NA
CASSVALANDNEQFF,TRBJ2-1,TRBV9,15,TRBD2
CAISESISGGRTEAFF,TRBJ1-1,TRBV10-3,16,NA
CASSRGGLGGYEQYF,TRBJ2-7,TRBV14,15,TRBD2